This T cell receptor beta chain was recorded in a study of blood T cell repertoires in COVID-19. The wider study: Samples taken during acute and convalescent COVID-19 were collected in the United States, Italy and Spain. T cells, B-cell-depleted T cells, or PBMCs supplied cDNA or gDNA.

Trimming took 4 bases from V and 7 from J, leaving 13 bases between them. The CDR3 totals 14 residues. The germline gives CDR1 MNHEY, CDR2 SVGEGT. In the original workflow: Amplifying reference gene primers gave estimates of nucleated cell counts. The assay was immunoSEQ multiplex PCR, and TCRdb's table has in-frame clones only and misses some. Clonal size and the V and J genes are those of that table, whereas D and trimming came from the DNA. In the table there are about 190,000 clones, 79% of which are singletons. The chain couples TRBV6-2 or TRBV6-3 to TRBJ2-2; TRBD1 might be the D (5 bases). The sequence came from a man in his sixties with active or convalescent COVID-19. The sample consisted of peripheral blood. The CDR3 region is CASSSRVLSGELFF. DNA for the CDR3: TGTGCCAGCAGTTCCAGGGTTCTCAGCGGGGAGCTGTTTTTT.